This T cell receptor beta chain came from a study of control samples from healthy donors and cancer patients. This clone is a singleton in its sample. Using immunoSEQ multiplex PCR, the repertoire was profiled, and TCRdb retains in-frame clones only, with some absent. The repertoire includes about 59,000 clones, roughly 90% of them detected once, and 1.7% sits in the top ten. The source material was PBMCs. The clonotype was recovered from a man between 35 and 55 years old with colorectal cancer.

The CDR3 DNA reads TGTGCCACCAGGGAGTTCGGGAGCGGGGGAGTATACAATGAGCAGTTCTTC. Protein product: CATREFGSGGVYNEQFF. The V and J genes are TRBV15 and TRBJ2-1; 8 nucleotides line up with TRBD2. Trimming removed 6 bases from V and 4 bases from J; junction bases left unmatched: 14. Germline assignment: CDR1 LNHNV and CDR2 YYDKDF (reference sequence). This CDR3 has 17 amino acids.